The T cell receptor (beta chain) under discussion was sequenced for a study of cytomegalovirus exposure and HLA in healthy donors. Both 60 Vbeta primers and 13 Jbeta primers went into the PCR. Libraries were prepared by immunoSEQ multiplex PCR; TCRdb keeps only in-frame clonotypes and omits some of them. Among some 140,000 clones listed, 72% were seen once. V lost 5 bases to trimming and J lost 7 bases, with 11 bases between them. CDR1 is MNHNS, CDR2 SASEGT, per germline. The CDR3 sequence is 13 residues long. The receptor was isolated from a man aged 50 or older in good health and CMV-seropositive. The sample consisted of PBMCs. The gene calls are TRBV6-1 and TRBJ2-2, with TRBD1 as a possible D gene (6 bases). The CDR3 protein is CASSQGYGGELFF. CDR3 nucleotides: TGTGCCAGCAGTCAGGGGTATGGCGGGGAGCTGTTTTTT.